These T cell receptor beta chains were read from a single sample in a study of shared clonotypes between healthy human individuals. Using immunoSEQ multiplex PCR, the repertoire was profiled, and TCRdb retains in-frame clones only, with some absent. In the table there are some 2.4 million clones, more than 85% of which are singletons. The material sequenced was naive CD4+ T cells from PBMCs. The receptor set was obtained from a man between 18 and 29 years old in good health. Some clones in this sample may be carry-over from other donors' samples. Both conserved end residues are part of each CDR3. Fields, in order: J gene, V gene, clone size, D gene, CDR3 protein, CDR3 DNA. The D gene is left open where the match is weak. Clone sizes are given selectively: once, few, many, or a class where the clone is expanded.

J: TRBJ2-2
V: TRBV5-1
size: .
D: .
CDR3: CASSPGTVNTGELFF
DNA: TGCGCCAGCAGCCCCGGGACTGTCAACACCGGGGAGCTGTTTTTT

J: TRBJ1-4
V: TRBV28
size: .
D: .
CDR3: CASSSRTERREKLFF
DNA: TGTGCCAGCAGTTCGCGGACAGAACGGAGAGAAAAACTGTTTTTT

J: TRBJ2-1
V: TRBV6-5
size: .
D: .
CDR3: CASSRGHLWDEQFF
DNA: TGTGCCAGCAGCCGGGGACACCTTTGGGATGAGCAGTTCTTC

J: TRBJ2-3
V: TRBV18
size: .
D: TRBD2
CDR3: CASSHRERDPPDTQYF
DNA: TGTGCCAGCTCACACCGAGAGCGGGACCCGCCAGATACGCAGTATTTT

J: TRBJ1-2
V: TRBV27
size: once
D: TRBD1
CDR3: CASSLGQGQVYGYTF
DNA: TGTGCCAGCAGTTTGGGACAGGGCCAAGTCTATGGCTACACCTTC

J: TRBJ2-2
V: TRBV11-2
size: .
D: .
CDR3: CASSQNTGELFF
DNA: TGTGCCAGCAGCCAGAACACCGGGGAGCTGTTTTTT

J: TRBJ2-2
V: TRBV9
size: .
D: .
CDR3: CASSVVNAGELFF
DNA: TGTGCCAGCAGCGTAGTTAATGCCGGGGAGCTGTTTTTT

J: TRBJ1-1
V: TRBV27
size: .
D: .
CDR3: CASSLRQFQLSESKAFF
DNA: TGTGCCAGCAGTTTAAGACAGTTCCAATTGAGTGAGTCCAAAGCTTTCTTT

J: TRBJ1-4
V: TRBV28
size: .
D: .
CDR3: CASTILWGSGEKLFF
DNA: TGTGCCAGCACTATACTTTGGGGCTCGGGGGAAAAACTGTTTTTT

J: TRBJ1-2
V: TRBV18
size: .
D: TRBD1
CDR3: CASSPGTGAQWGYTF
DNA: TGTGCCAGCTCACCGGGGACAGGGGCCCAGTGGGGCTACACCTTC

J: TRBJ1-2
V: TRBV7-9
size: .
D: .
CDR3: CASSPSQGAGYGYTF
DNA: TGTGCCAGCAGCCCCTCACAAGGGGCTGGCTATGGCTACACCTTC

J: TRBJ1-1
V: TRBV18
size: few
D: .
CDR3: CASSPQQWNTEAFF
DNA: TGTGCCAGCTCACCGCAACAGTGGAACACTGAAGCTTTCTTT

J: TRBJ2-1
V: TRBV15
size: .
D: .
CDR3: CATSKGVSYNEQFF
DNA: TGTGCCACCAGCAAAGGCGTCTCCTACAATGAGCAGTTCTTC

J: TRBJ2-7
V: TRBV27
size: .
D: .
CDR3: CASRGTDHSYEQYF
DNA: TGTGCCAGCAGAGGGACGGACCATTCCTACGAGCAGTACTTC

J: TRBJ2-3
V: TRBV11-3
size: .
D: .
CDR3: CASRSTGTDTQYF
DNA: TGTGCCAGCAGATCGACGGGCACAGATACGCAGTATTTT

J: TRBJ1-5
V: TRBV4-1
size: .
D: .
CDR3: CASSQGRGNSNQPQHF
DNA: TGCGCCAGCAGCCAGGGCAGGGGTAATAGCAATCAGCCCCAGCATTTT

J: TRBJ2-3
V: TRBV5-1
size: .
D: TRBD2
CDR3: CASSSKGLAGGTDTQYF
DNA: TGCGCCAGCAGCTCAAAGGGACTAGCGGGAGGCACAGATACGCAGTATTTT

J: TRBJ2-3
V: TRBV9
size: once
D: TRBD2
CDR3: CASSVAGASGADTQYF
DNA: TGTGCCAGCAGCGTAGCTGGAGCTAGCGGGGCAGATACGCAGTATTTT

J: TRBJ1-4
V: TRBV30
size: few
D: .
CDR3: CAWSVPGTTNEKLFF
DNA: TGTGCCTGGAGTGTACCCGGGACAACTAATGAAAAACTGTTTTTT

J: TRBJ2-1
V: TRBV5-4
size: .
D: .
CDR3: CASSFSGGSYNEQFF
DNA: TGTGCCAGCAGCTTTTCTGGGGGCTCCTACAATGAGCAGTTCTTC

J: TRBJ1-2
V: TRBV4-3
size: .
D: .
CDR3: CASSQGGGQTFSGYTF
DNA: TGCGCCAGCAGCCAAGGGGGCGGACAGACTTTTTCTGGCTACACCTTC

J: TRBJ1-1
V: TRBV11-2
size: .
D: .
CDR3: CASSFPTGNTEAFF
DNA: TGTGCCAGCAGCTTCCCCACAGGGAACACTGAAGCTTTCTTT

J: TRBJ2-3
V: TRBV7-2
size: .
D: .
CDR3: CASSLGGNYMNTQYF
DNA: TGTGCCAGCAGCTTAGGCGGGAACTACATGAATACGCAGTATTTT

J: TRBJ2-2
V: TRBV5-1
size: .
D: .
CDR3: CASSPHQNTGELFF
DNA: TGCGCCAGCAGTCCCCACCAGAACACCGGGGAGCTGTTTTTT

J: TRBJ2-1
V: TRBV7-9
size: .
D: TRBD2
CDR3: CASSSGTRGRQFF
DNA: TGTGCCAGCAGCTCCGGGACTAGAGGTCGGCAGTTCTTC

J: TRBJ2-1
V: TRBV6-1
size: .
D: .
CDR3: CASSRGSSSSNEQFF
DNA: TGTGCCAGCAGTCGGGGGTCCTCCTCGAGCAATGAGCAGTTCTTC

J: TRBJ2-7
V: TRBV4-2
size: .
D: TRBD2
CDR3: CASSHPTSGRNYEQYF
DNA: TGTGCCAGCAGCCACCCGACTAGCGGGAGGAACTACGAGCAGTACTTC

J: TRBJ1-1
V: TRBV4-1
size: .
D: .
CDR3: CASSQVGQRNTEAFF
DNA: TGCGCCAGCAGCCAAGTAGGACAAAGGAACACTGAAGCTTTCTTT

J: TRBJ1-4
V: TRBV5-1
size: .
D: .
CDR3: CASSLEGQGREKLFF
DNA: TGCGCCAGCAGCTTGGAAGGCCAAGGGAGAGAAAAACTGTTTTTT

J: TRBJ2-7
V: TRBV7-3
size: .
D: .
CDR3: CASSSKGGQYEQYF
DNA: TGTGCCAGCAGCTCCAAGGGGGGGCAGTACGAGCAGTACTTC

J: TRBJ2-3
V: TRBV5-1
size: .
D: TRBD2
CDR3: CASSLRLAGPSSTDTQYF
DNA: TGCGCCAGCAGCTTACGACTAGCGGGACCCTCTAGCACAGATACGCAGTATTTT